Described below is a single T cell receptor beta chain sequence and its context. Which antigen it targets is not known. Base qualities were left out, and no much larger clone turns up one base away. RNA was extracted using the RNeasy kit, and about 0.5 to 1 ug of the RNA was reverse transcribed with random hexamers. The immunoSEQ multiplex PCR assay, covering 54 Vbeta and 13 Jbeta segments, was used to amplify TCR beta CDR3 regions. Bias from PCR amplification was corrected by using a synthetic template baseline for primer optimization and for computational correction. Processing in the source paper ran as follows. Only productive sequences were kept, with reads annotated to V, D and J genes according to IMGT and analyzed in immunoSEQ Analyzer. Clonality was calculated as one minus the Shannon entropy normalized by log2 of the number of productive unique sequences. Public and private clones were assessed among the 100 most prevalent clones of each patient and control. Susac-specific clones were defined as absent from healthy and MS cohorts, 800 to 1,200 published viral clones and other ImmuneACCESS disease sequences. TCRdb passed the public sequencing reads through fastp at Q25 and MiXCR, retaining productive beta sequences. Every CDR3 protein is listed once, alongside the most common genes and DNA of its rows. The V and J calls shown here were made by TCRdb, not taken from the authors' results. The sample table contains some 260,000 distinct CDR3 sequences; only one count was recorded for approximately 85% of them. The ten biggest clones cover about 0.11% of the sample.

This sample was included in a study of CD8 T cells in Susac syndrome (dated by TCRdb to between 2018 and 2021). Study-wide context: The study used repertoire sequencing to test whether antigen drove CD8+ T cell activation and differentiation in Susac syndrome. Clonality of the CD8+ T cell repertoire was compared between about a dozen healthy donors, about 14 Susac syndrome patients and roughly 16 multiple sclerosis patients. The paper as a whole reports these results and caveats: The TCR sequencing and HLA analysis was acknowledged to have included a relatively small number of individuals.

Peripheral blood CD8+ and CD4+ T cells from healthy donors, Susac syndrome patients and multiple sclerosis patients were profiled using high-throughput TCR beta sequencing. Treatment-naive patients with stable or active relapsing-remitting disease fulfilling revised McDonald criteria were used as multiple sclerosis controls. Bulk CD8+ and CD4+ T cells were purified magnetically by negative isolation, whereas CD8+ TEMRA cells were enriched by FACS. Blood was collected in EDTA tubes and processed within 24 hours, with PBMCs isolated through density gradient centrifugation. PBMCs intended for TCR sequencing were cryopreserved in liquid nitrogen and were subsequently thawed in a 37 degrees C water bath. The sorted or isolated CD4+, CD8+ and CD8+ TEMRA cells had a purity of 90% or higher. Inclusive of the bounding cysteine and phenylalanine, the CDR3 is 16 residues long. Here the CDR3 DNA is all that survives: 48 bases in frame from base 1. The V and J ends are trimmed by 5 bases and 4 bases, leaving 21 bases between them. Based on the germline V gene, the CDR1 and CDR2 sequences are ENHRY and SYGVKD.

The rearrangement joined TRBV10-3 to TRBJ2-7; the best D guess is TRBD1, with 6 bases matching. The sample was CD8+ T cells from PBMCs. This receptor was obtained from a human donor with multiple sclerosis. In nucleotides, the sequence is TGTGCCATCAGTCCTCCCCACAGAGACAGGCCTTACGAGCAGTACTTC. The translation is CAISPPHRDRPYEQYF.